A single sample is the source of the 24 T cell receptor beta chains below, sequenced in a study of blood T cell repertoires in COVID-19. Libraries were prepared by immunoSEQ multiplex PCR; TCRdb keeps only in-frame clonotypes and omits some of them. Among roughly 380,000 clones listed, roughly 84% were seen once. The sequencing sample was made of PBMCs or T cells enriched from blood (not recorded which). These receptors originate from a woman aged 25 to 39 who had recovered from COVID-19.

The chain carries TRBV10-3 and TRBJ1-2, with TRBD1 as a possible D gene (6 bases). V was clipped by 7 bases and J by 4 bases, with 10 bases between them. CDR3 length equals 12 residues. In germline, CDR1 is ENHRY, CDR2 SYGVKD. The CDR3 nucleotides are TGTGCCATCACAGGGGAAGGCTATGGCTACACCTTC. Protein sequence: CAITGEGYGYTF.

The chain is built from TRBV7-8 and TRBJ2-7, with D possibly matching TRBD1 (5 bases). V lost 3 bases, J lost 3 bases, and 9 bases lay in between. Germline CDR1 SGHVS, CDR2 FQNEAQ. The CDR3 length is 13 residues. In DNA, the CDR3 is TGTGCCAGCAGCTTTATAGGGGACTACGAGCAGTACTTC. Amino acid sequence: CASSFIGDYEQYF.

The count of this clone is one. The junction differs from germline at one of its ends, possibly a read error. CDR3 sequence reads: CASSYLETELYF. CDR3 DNA sequence: TGTGCCAGCAGTTACTTGGAGACCGAGCTGTACTTC. The chain combines TRBV6-5 with TRBJ2-7; the D is unclear. The length of the CDR3 is 12 residues. Germline V gene lookup returns CDR1 MNHEY and CDR2 SVGAGI.

This chain joins TRBV6-6 and TRBJ1-5; 7 bases agree with TRBD1. Germline assignment: CDR1 MNHNY and CDR2 SVGAGI (reference sequence). The CDR3 totals 15 residues. With 10 bases clipped from V and 2 bases from J, the junction kept 11 bases outside the gene matches. CDR3 DNA sequence: TGTGCCACAGAGACGGGACAGTTCCGCAATCAGCCCCAGCATTTT. This encodes CATETGQFRNQPQHF.

V and J are TRBV9 and TRBJ2-2, with 7 bases fitting TRBD1. V dropped 0 bases and J dropped 3; count of bases not matched to a gene: 8. CDR1 is SGDLS and CDR2 is YYNGEE in the germline V gene. The CDR3 totals 17 residues. The CDR3 DNA reads as TGTGCCAGCAGCGTAGGGGCAGGGGGAACGGACACCGGGGAGCTGTTTTTT. Residues: CASSVGAGGTDTGELFF.

V gene TRBV15 combines with J gene TRBJ2-1, with D possibly matching TRBD1 (7 bases). Looked up from germline, CDR1 is LNHNV and CDR2 is YYDKDF (reference sequence). This CDR3 is 16 amino acids long. V was trimmed by 0 bases and J by 4 bases, leaving 13 bases between them. The CDR3 region has the DNA TGTGCCACCAGCAGAGATTCCCAGGGGGGATACAATGAGCAGTTCTTC. As protein: CATSRDSQGGYNEQFF.

This clone has just a few counts. The V call is TRBV28, the J call TRBJ1-2; no clear D. Germline V gene data show CDR1 as MDHEN and CDR2 as SYDVKM. The CDR3 runs 11 residues. Trimming pared 3 bases from V and 6 bases from J, leaving 5 bases between. The chain's CDR3 is CASSFRDGYTF. The CDR3 DNA sequence: TGTGCCAGCAGTTTCCGAGATGGCTACACCTTC.

The V call is TRBV6-1, the J call TRBJ2-1, with D possibly being TRBD2 (5 bases). The length of the CDR3 is 13 residues. The germline V and J ends were trimmed by 2 bases and 7 bases, with 9 bases remaining between them. The germline V gene encodes CDR1 MNHNS and CDR2 SASEGT. The CDR3: CASSEQGGNEQFF. In DNA, the CDR3 is TGTGCCAGCAGTGAACAAGGAGGAAATGAGCAGTTCTTC.

This chain joins TRBV9 and TRBJ2-7; TRBD2 is a possible D gene (6 bases). CDR1 is SGDLS, CDR2 YYNGEE, per germline. The CDR3 totals 13 residues. Trimming left V 0 bases short and J 5 bases short, with 9 bases between. CDR3 protein: CASSVVPSDEQYF. The CDR3, as DNA: TGTGCCAGCAGCGTAGTTCCTAGCGACGAGCAGTACTTC.

This chain connects TRBV4-2 to TRBJ2-1, with D possibly TRBD2 on 6 matching bases. This CDR3 has 16 residues. Germline CDR1 and CDR2: LGHNA and YNFKEQ. V was cut by 0 bases and J by 3 bases, with 12 bases left in between. This chain's CDR3 is CASSQDGDFFYNEQFF. In nucleotides, the CDR3 is TGTGCCAGCAGCCAAGATGGGGACTTTTTCTACAATGAGCAGTTCTTC.

The J gene is TRBJ1-4, the V gene TRBV19, with 10 nucleotides matching TRBD1. CDR1 and CDR2 (germline): LNHDA, SQIVND (reference sequence). The CDR3 is 17 residues long. The V segment lost 4 bases and the J segment 6 bases; nucleotides outside the gene matches: 11. CDR3 DNA: TGTGCCAGTAGTACCCAGGGACAGGGGAATAGGGATGAAAAACTGTTTTTT. Its translation: CASSTQGQGNRDEKLFF.

The chain carries TRBV21-1 and TRBJ2-1; no DNA check was done on the table's D call, TRBD2. TRBV21-1 is described as a pseudogene. CDR3 length equals 18 residues. This CDR3 reads CASSKASGRGKTYNEQFF. The CDR3, as DNA: TGTGCCAGCAGCAAAGCTAGCGGGAGGGGAAAGACCTACAATGAGCAGTTCTTC.

This chain uses TRBV7-6 with TRBJ2-2, with 11 positions matching TRBD2. V lost 3 bases and J lost 7; bases outside the gene matches: 7. This CDR3 has 16 amino acids. CDR1 and CDR2 (germline): SGHVS, FNYEAQ. The CDR3: CASSFSGGAGNGELFF. CDR3 coding DNA: TGTGCCAGCAGCTTTAGCGGGGGGGCCGGAAACGGGGAGCTGTTTTTT.

The CDR3 reads CASSQVLRFQPQHF. CDR3 sequence (DNA): TGTGCCAGCAGCCAAGTTCTTCGGTTTCAGCCCCAGCATTTT. The genes are TRBV4-2 and TRBJ1-5, with D unclear. V lost 1 base, J lost 6 bases, and 10 bases lay in between. This CDR3 region has 14 residues. Germline V gene data show CDR1 as LGHNA and CDR2 as YNFKEQ.

This chain joins TRBV5-1 and TRBJ2-3; no reliable D call. The CDR3 spans 13 residues. Between the trimmed V and J ends, which lost 2 bases and 5 bases, there was a span of 9 bases. Germline V gene lookup returns CDR1 SGHRS and CDR2 YFSETQ. The CDR3 loop is CASSFDREDTQYF. In nucleotides, the CDR3 is TGCGCCAGCAGCTTTGATAGAGAAGATACGCAGTATTTT.

This clone appeared once. V usage is TRBV18 and J usage is TRBJ1-5; D ambiguous. The V end was cut by 2 bases, the J end by 0 bases, with 11 bases between. The CDR3 totals 16 residues. The V gene's germline CDR1 is KGHSH and CDR2 LQKENI. CDR3 in DNA: TGTGCCAGCTCACCAGGTAAGGAGTATAGCAATCAGCCCCAGCATTTT. Translation gives CASSPGKEYSNQPQHF.

CDR3 nucleotide sequence: TGCAGCGTTGAAGGACAGTTCGGAAACACCATATATTTT. Protein sequence: CSVEGQFGNTIYF. The genes are TRBV29-1 and TRBJ1-3, with D possibly being TRBD1 (5 bases). Deletions cut 1 base from V and 4 bases from J, with 8 bases between. Germline V lookup: CDR1 SQVTM, CDR2 ANQGSEA. CDR3 size: 13 residues.

This sequence joins TRBV2 and TRBJ2-6; D is ambiguous. The CDR3 consists of 17 residues. V lost 9 bases, J lost 1 base, and 19 bases lay in between. Germline loops: CDR1 SNHLY, CDR2 FYNNEI. The CDR3 protein is CARTIKRDLSGANVLTF. As DNA, the CDR3 is TGTGCCAGGACGATCAAACGAGACTTGTCTGGGGCCAACGTCCTGACTTTC.

A remark on this clone: Other DNA sequences of this sample code for an identical CDR3. V and J are TRBV18 and TRBJ1-2; 8 bases agree with TRBD1. With 2 bases clipped from V and 3 bases from J, the junction kept 2 bases outside the gene matches. CDR1 is KGHSH, CDR2 LQKENI, per germline. The CDR3 runs to 14 residues. This chain's CDR3 is CASSPSTGDYGYTF. The CDR3 coding sequence is TGTGCCAGCTCACCATCGACAGGGGACTATGGCTACACCTTC.

The V call is TRBV11-2, the J call TRBJ1-6; the match to TRBD1 covers 10 bases. The V and J ends lost 4 bases and 15 bases, in that order; junction bases with no gene match: 3. The CDR3 is made up of 12 amino acids. Per the germline V gene, CDR1 is SGHAT and CDR2 is FQNNGV. The CDR3 region is CASSWGQGRLHF. The CDR3 DNA reads TGTGCCAGCAGCTGGGGACAGGGGCGCCTCCACTTT.

This rearrangement joins TRBV9 to TRBJ1-1, with D possibly matching TRBD1 (5 bases). The CDR3 is 14 amino acids. CDR1 and CDR2 from the germline V gene are SGDLS and YYNGEE. V gave up 0 bases and J gave up 4 bases, with 10 bases separating them. For the CDR3, the DNA is TGTGCCAGCAGCGTAGGAACGGGGGTCACTGAAGCTTTCTTT. Translation: CASSVGTGVTEAFF.

The chain employs TRBV18 and TRBJ2-7; 8 bases are shared with TRBD1. CDR3 size: 17 residues. The V segment lost 0 bases and the J segment 2 bases; nucleotides outside the gene matches: 9. Germline V CDR1 and CDR2: KGHSH, LQKENI. CDR3 amino acids: CASSPPLPLQGAYEQYF. The CDR3 region has the DNA TGTGCCAGCTCACCACCCCTTCCGCTACAGGGGGCCTACGAGCAGTACTTC.

The rearrangement joins TRBV21-1 to TRBJ2-7; whether TRBD1, the table's D call, matches the DNA was not checked. TRBV21-1 is assigned pseudogene status. The CDR3 is 19 amino acids. Here the CDR3 reads CASSKGGTGADQSSYEQYF. For the CDR3, the DNA is TGTGCCAGCAGCAAAGGAGGGACAGGGGCGGATCAGAGCTCCTACGAGCAGTACTTC.

The chain carries TRBV11-2 and TRBJ1-2; D is possibly TRBD1 (6 bases). V shed 3 bases and J shed 5 bases, with 19 bases lying between them. Germline V gene sequence: CDR1 SGHAT, CDR2 FQNNGV. This CDR3 region has 16 residues. CDR3 coding DNA: TGTGCCAGCAGCTTCCCTCCCGGGGGGGGCGGGTATGGCTACACCTTC. It codes for CASSFPPGGGGYGYTF.